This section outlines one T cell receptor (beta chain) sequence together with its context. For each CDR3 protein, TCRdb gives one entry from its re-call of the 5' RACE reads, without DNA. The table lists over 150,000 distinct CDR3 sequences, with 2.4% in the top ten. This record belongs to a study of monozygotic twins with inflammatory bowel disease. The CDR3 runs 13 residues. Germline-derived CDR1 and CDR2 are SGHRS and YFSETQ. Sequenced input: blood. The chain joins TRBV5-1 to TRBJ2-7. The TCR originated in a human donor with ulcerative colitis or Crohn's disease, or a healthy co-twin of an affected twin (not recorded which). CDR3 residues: CASSLDYGDEQYF. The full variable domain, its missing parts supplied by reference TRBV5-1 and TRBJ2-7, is KAGVTQTPRYLIKTRGQQVTLSCSPISGHRSVSWYQQTPGQGLQFLFEYFSETQRNKGNFPGRFSGRQFSNSRSEMNVSTLELGDSALYLCASSLDYGDEQYFGPGTRLTVT.